The 30 T cell receptor beta chains below were found in one sample sequenced in a study of blood T cell repertoires in COVID-19. TCRdb's copy holds only in-frame clones and misses some; the assay was immunoSEQ multiplex PCR. Here the sample spans 300,000 or so clones, nearly 90% being singletons. Sequencing used PBMCs or T cells enriched from blood (not recorded which). The receptors shown here come from a woman aged 25 to 39 who had recovered from COVID-19.

The chain joins TRBV7-3 to TRBJ2-3; the match to TRBD1 covers 7 bases. The length of the CDR3 is 15 residues. V was clipped by 2 bases and J by 1 base; unmatched bases: 3. CDR1 is SGHTA and CDR2 is FQGTGA in the germline V gene. For the CDR3, the DNA is TGTGCCAGCAGCTTACAGGGGGTTGGCACAGATACGCAGTATTTT. It encodes CASSLQGVGTDTQYF.

The V gene is TRBV5-8, the J gene TRBJ1-2; weak D call: TRBD1 (6 bases). The germline V gene has CDR1 SGHTS and CDR2 YDEGEE. The V end lost 4 bases, the J end lost 3 bases, and 19 bases lay between the germline ends. The CDR3 is 16 residues long. CDR3 region: CASSPWTDPGDYGYTF. The CDR3 coding sequence is TGTGCCAGCAGCCCATGGACAGACCCTGGTGACTATGGCTACACCTTC. Complete variable domain (other parts from reference TRBV5-8 and TRBJ1-2): EAGVTQSPTHLIKTRGQQATLRCSPISGHTSVYWYQQALGLGLQFLLWYDEGEERNRGNFPPRFSGRQFPNYSSELNVNALELEDSALYLCASSPWTDPGDYGYTFGSGTRLTVV.

The CDR3 sequence: CASSQQGDGQPQHF. The DNA for the CDR3 is TGTGCCAGCAGTCAACAGGGGGACGGTCAGCCCCAGCATTTT. The chain recombines TRBV27 with TRBJ1-5, with 8 bases identical to TRBD1. The junction had 6 bases not matched to a gene; V was cut back by 5 bases and J by 6 bases. The CDR3 has 14 residues. Germline-derived CDR1 and CDR2 are MNHEY and SMNVEV (reference sequence).

The CDR3 reads CASTTGGGSYNSPLHF. The DNA for the CDR3 is TGTGCCAGTACCACAGGGGGGGGCTCCTATAATTCACCCCTCCACTTT. V usage is TRBV19 and J usage is TRBJ1-6; TRBD1 aligns across 8 bases. The trim removed 7 bases at V and 0 bases at J, leaving 5 bases unmatched. CDR1 and CDR2 (germline): LNHDA, SQIVND (reference sequence). The CDR3 consists of 16 residues.

V gene TRBV7-9 combines with J gene TRBJ1-1; D is possibly TRBD1 (5 bases). The V gene's germline CDR1 is SEHNR and CDR2 FQNEAQ (reference sequence). The length of the CDR3 is 17 residues. V lost 1 base and J 5 bases, leaving 20 bases between the germline ends. In DNA form, the CDR3 reads TGTGCCAGCAGCTTAGGTAGTTCAGGGAGGCTGAGGACTGAAGCTTTCTTT. Its translation: CASSLGSSGRLRTEAFF.

The chain uses TRBV5-5 and TRBJ1-3; D is undetermined. The CDR3 is 14 amino acids. Germline CDR1 is SGHKS and CDR2 is YYEKEE (reference sequence). The germline V and J ends were trimmed by 1 base and 4 bases, with 9 bases remaining between them. The CDR3 DNA follows: TGTGCCAGCAGCTTGTGGGAGCAAGGAAACACCATATATTTT. This codes for CASSLWEQGNTIYF.

This clone was counted only a few times. The chain recombines TRBV7-2 with TRBJ2-7; no clear D gene. CDR3 size: 13 residues. CDR1 and CDR2 (germline): SGHTA, FQGNSA. V lost 4 bases to trimming and J lost 0 bases, with 7 bases between them. CDR3: CASSYASSYEQYF. For the CDR3, the DNA is TGTGCCAGCAGCTATGCTAGCTCCTACGAGCAGTACTTC. The variable domain in full, completed from reference TRBV7-2 and TRBJ2-7, reads GAGVSQSPSNKVTEKGKDVELRCDPISGHTALYWYRQSLGQGLEFLIYFQGNSAPDKSGLPSDRFSAERTGGSVSTLTIQRTQQEDSAVYLCASSYASSYEQYFGPGTRLTVT.

The chain is built from TRBV7-9 and TRBJ2-1, with a weak D call TRBD1 (6 bases). Germline V lookup: CDR1 SEHNR, CDR2 FQNEAQ (reference sequence). The CDR3 is 13 residues long. V dropped 4 bases and J dropped 4 bases, with 8 bases sitting between them. CDR3 sequence reads: CASSYGQYNEQFF. The CDR3 nucleotides are TGTGCCAGCAGCTACGGACAGTACAATGAGCAGTTCTTC. Full variable domain (outside the CDR3, taken from reference TRBV7-9 and TRBJ2-1): DTGVSQNPRHKITKRGQNVTFRCDPISEHNRLYWYRQTLGQGPEFLTYFQNEAQLEKSRLLSDRFSAERPKGSFSTLEIQRTEQGDSAMYLCASSYGQYNEQFFGPGTRLTVL.

The V and J genes are TRBV27 and TRBJ1-1, with unresolved D. From germline, CDR1 is MNHEY and CDR2 SMNVEV (reference sequence). This CDR3 is 14 amino acids long. Trimming pared 3 bases from V and 1 base from J, leaving 9 bases between. CDR3: CASSFWGGNTEAFF. As DNA, the CDR3 is TGTGCCAGCAGTTTTTGGGGAGGGAACACTGAAGCTTTCTTT.

The chain carries TRBV4-1 and TRBJ1-6, with TRBD1 matching 7 bases. Germline values: CDR1 MGHRA, CDR2 YSYEKL. V lost 2 bases and J lost 4; bases outside the gene matches: 5. The CDR3 is 16 amino acids. The CDR3 loop reads CASSQQLGQYNSPLHF. The CDR3 nucleotides read TGCGCCAGCAGCCAACAACTGGGACAGTATAATTCACCCCTCCACTTT.

The chain's CDR3 is CASSSMGEADSPLHF. In nucleotides, the CDR3 is TGTGCCAGCAGCTCTATGGGGGAGGCTGATTCACCCCTCCACTTT. This chain connects TRBV5-4 to TRBJ1-6; TRBD1 is a possible D gene (5 bases). The CDR3 sequence is 15 residues long. V was shortened by 3 bases and J by 8 bases, with 15 bases between the two germline ends. Germline CDR1 and CDR2: SGHNT and YYREEE (reference sequence). Using reference TRBV5-4 and TRBJ1-6 for the parts outside the CDR3, the full variable domain is ETGVTQSPTHLIKTRGQQVTLRCSSQSGHNTVSWYQQALGQGPQFIFQYYREEENGRGNFPPRFSGLQFPNYSSELNVNALELDDSALYLCASSSMGEADSPLHFGNGTRLTVT.

The table lists this clone with a few counts. The chain uses TRBV2 and TRBJ1-2; D is perhaps TRBD1 (5 bases). Trimming removed 6 bases at V and 1 base at J, with 12 bases between. Germline V gene lookup returns CDR1 SNHLY and CDR2 FYNNEI. The CDR3 runs to 14 residues. The CDR3 DNA reads as TGTGCCAGCAGCCTCGGTCAGGGTAACTATGGCTACACCTTC. Residues: CASSLGQGNYGYTF. The entire variable domain, with the rest obtained from reference TRBV2 and TRBJ1-2, is as follows: EPEVTQTPSHQVTQMGQEVILRCVPISNHLYFYWYRQILGQKVEFLVSFYNNEISEKSEIFDDQFSVERPDGSNFTLKIRSTKLEDSAMYFCASSLGQGNYGYTFGSGTRLTVV.

This chain uses TRBV9 with TRBJ2-7, with TRBD2 matching 7 bases. The ends lost 0 bases at V and 1 base at J; junction bases unmatched: 7. The V gene's germline CDR1 is SGDLS and CDR2 YYNGEE. The CDR3 has 16 amino acids. This CDR3 reads CASSVGLADVSYEQYF. DNA for the CDR3: TGTGCCAGCAGCGTAGGCCTAGCGGACGTTTCCTACGAGCAGTACTTC.

This clone turned up a few times. The chain recombines TRBV7-2 with TRBJ1-6; D is unresolved. The CDR3 covers 15 residues. Germline CDR1 SGHTA, CDR2 FQGNSA. V lost 1 base and J lost 9, with 13 bases in between. CDR3 sequence: CASSLGAGGGSPLHF. In DNA, the CDR3 is TGTGCCAGCAGCTTAGGAGCGGGAGGTGGTTCACCCCTCCACTTT.

V usage is TRBV7-2 and J usage is TRBJ2-6, with TRBD1 identical over 10 bases. The germline CDR1 and CDR2 sequences are SGHTA and FQGNSA. J was trimmed by 9 bases and V by 5 bases; bases with no gene match: 10. This CDR3 has 16 amino acids. The CDR3 loop is CASSQDRGMAVNVLTF. CDR3 sequence (DNA): TGTGCCAGCAGCCAGGACAGGGGGATGGCAGTCAACGTCCTGACTTTC.

This chain connects TRBV30 to TRBJ1-1; 11 bases map to TRBD1. The germline CDR1 and CDR2 sequences are GTSNPN and SVGIG (reference sequence). This CDR3 spans 14 amino acids. Trimming took 2 bases from V and 4 from J; bases not matched to a gene: 3. The CDR3 sequence: CAWSWGTGGTEAFF. The CDR3 bases are TGTGCCTGGAGTTGGGGGACAGGGGGCACTGAAGCTTTCTTT.

J is TRBJ2-4 and V is TRBV15; D gene unclear. The germline V and J ends were trimmed by 1 base and 8 bases, with 18 bases remaining between them. CDR3 length equals 16 residues. Germline assignment: CDR1 LNHNV and CDR2 YYDKDF (reference sequence). CDR3 in amino acids: CATSRGVTPLEDIQYF. The DNA for the CDR3 is TGTGCCACCAGCAGAGGTGTAACACCCCTCGAGGACATTCAGTACTTC.

The rearrangement joins TRBV19 to TRBJ1-1; a weak D match, TRBD1 (6 bases). The CDR3 covers 13 residues. The V and J ends lost 7 bases and 5 bases respectively, with 14 bases between them. Germline V gene data show CDR1 as LNHDA and CDR2 as SQIVND (reference sequence). CDR3 DNA sequence: TGTGCCAGTATTAACACAGGGTTGACTGAAGCTTTCTTT. Translated: CASINTGLTEAFF.

The chain recombines TRBV6-5 with TRBJ1-2; 10 bases agree with TRBD1. Germline V gene sequence: CDR1 MNHEY, CDR2 SVGAGI. V dropped 5 bases and J dropped 5; count of bases not matched to a gene: 5. The CDR3 runs 14 residues. The CDR3 sequence is CASSRQGAEYGYTF. CDR3 DNA sequence: TGTGCCAGCAGTAGACAGGGGGCGGAATATGGCTACACCTTC.

The gene calls are TRBV15 and TRBJ1-1, with 7 bases lining up with TRBD1. Per germline, CDR1 LNHNV and CDR2 YYDKDF (reference sequence). Trimming cost V 1 base and J 3 bases; bases outside gene matches: 8. CDR3 length equals 16 residues. The CDR3 loop reads CATSRVTGTADTEAFF. Here the CDR3 DNA reads TGTGCCACCAGCAGAGTAACCGGGACAGCGGACACTGAAGCTTTCTTT.

This clone was found a few times. The chain links TRBV11-3 to TRBJ2-5; 9 bases align to TRBD2. The J segment lost 3 bases and the V segment lost 3 bases, leaving 5 bases of the junction unmatched. CDR3 size: 15 residues. The V gene's germline CDR1 is SGHNT and CDR2 YENEEA. CDR3 loop: CASSLGTSLEETQYF. The CDR3 bases are TGTGCCAGCAGCTTGGGGACTAGCCTCGAAGAGACCCAGTACTTC.

Notes on this clone: At the DNA level, this CDR3 is encoded by other sequences in the same sample as well. The gene calls are TRBV27 and TRBJ1-2, with D tentatively TRBD1 (6 bases). V lost 0 bases to trimming and J lost 4 bases, with 12 bases between them. CDR3 size: 15 residues. Germline-derived CDR1 and CDR2 are MNHEY and SMNVEV (reference sequence). The chain's CDR3 is CASSLSAGAGYGYTF. CDR3 sequence (DNA): TGTGCCAGCAGTTTATCTGCGGGGGCGGGCTATGGCTACACCTTC.

The chain employs TRBV15 and TRBJ1-3, with D maybe TRBD1 (6 bases). V was shortened by 0 bases and J by 4 bases, with 13 bases between the two germline ends. There are 16 residues in the CDR3. CDR1 and CDR2 from the germline V gene are LNHNV and YYDKDF (reference sequence). CDR3: CATSRDPGQGGNTIYF. The DNA for the CDR3 is TGTGCCACCAGCAGAGATCCGGGACAAGGAGGAAACACCATATATTTT.

J is TRBJ1-3 and V is TRBV4-3, with unresolved D. Germline values: CDR1 LGHNA, CDR2 YSLEER. The CDR3 contains 17 residues. V was clipped by 1 base and J by 0 bases, with 13 bases between them. In DNA form, the CDR3 reads TGCGCCAGCAGCCAAGGTACCGGAGCGACCTCTGGAAACACCATATATTTT. It translates to CASSQGTGATSGNTIYF.

This clone was seen a single time. This rearrangement joins TRBV28 to TRBJ1-6, with 9 bases identical to TRBD1. Per germline, CDR1 MDHEN and CDR2 SYDVKM. J gave up 9 bases and V 6 bases, and 9 bases lay outside the gene matches. The CDR3 has 15 amino acids. Here the CDR3 DNA reads TGTGCCAGCAGCTACCGGGACAGGGTACCTTCACCCCTCCACTTT. Its translation is CASSYRDRVPSPLHF.

V gene TRBV5-4 combines with J gene TRBJ2-7, with D possibly being TRBD1 (5 bases). Germline V CDR1 and CDR2: SGHNT, YYREEE (reference sequence). The CDR3 contains 12 residues. V lost 3 bases to trimming and J lost 2 bases, with 6 bases between them. This CDR3 is CASSSGPYEQYF. The CDR3 DNA is TGTGCCAGCAGCTCAGGGCCCTACGAGCAGTACTTC.

The chain couples TRBV9 to TRBJ1-6, with D unresolved. CDR1 and CDR2 from the germline V gene are SGDLS and YYNGEE. Trimming pared 1 base from V and 6 bases from J, leaving 11 bases between. The CDR3 runs to 15 residues. The CDR3 DNA reads TGTGCCAGCAGCGTAAGCGGTAGCCTTAATTCACCCCTCCACTTT. Translation gives CASSVSGSLNSPLHF. The whole variable domain, filled in from reference TRBV9 and TRBJ1-6, reads DSGVTQTPKHLITATGQRVTLRCSPRSGDLSVYWYQQSLDQGLQFLIQYYNGEERAKGNILERFSAQQFPDLHSELNLSSLELGDSALYFCASSVSGSLNSPLHFGNGTRLTVT.

This clone was picked up one time. The chain joins TRBV19 to TRBJ2-2, with TRBD2 matching over 7 bases. Germline trimming cut 3 bases from V and 2 bases from J; bases unmatched to any gene: 3. The V gene's germline CDR1 is LNHDA and CDR2 SQIVND (reference sequence). The CDR3 is 15 residues long. Written as DNA, the CDR3 is TGTGCCAGTAGTATCCGCGGGGGAAACACCGGGGAGCTGTTTTTT. It is translated as CASSIRGGNTGELFF.

The chain carries TRBV2 and TRBJ1-4; D unclear. The CDR3 extends over 15 amino acids. Germline V gene sequence: CDR1 SNHLY, CDR2 FYNNEI. V was trimmed by 8 bases and J by 2 bases, leaving 15 bases between them. In DNA form, the CDR3 reads TGTGCCAGCGGAAAAGAGGGAGTGACTAATGAAAAACTGTTTTTT. Translation gives CASGKEGVTNEKLFF.

The J gene is TRBJ1-3, the V gene TRBV3-1 (or the pseudogene TRBV3-2); D possibly corresponds to TRBD1 (5 bases). V lost 7 bases and J 8 bases, leaving 12 bases between the germline ends. The CDR3 is made up of 12 amino acids. The germline CDR1 and CDR2 sequences are LGHDT and YNNKEL (reference sequence). As DNA, the CDR3 is TGTGCCAGCACCCCCGGAGGGGACACCATATATTTT. Protein sequence: CASTPGGDTIYF.